The 7 T cell receptor beta chains given below trace back to one sample, sequenced in a study of PD-1 blockade in classical Hodgkin lymphoma. Stated time point: cycle 4 day 1 (C4D1), after six to seven weeks of nivolumab. No patient escaped relapse after autologous stem cell transplantation, and brentuximab vedotin exposure varied. Sequencing was performed with immunoSEQ multiplex PCR; in TCRdb, only in-frame clones are kept and a portion is missing. Counted here are around 50,000 clones, roughly 80% occurring once; the ten biggest clones make up 12%. Sequencing was performed on peripheral blood mononuclear cells (PBMCs), taken before the fourth cycle of nivolumab. These receptors came from a human donor with classical Hodgkin lymphoma.

This rearrangement joins TRBV30 to TRBJ1-2; TRBD1 is a possible D gene (5 bases). Trimming pared 8 bases from V and 6 bases from J, leaving 19 bases between. Germline CDR1 is GTSNPN and CDR2 is SVGIG (reference sequence). This CDR3 contains 13 residues. The CDR3 is CARDSKRGHGYTF. DNA of the CDR3: TGTGCCCGAGACTCGAAGAGGGGACATGGCTACACCTTC.

The genes are TRBV7-8 and TRBJ1-5; possibly TRBD1 for D (5 bases). This CDR3 is built from 17 residues. Germline lookup yields CDR1 SGHVS and CDR2 FQNEAQ. V lost 4 bases to trimming and J lost 4 bases, with 20 bases between them. Here the CDR3 reads CASSSRDLGGVNQPQHF. The CDR3 DNA is TGTGCCAGCAGCTCCCGGGACCTCGGTGGGGTAAATCAGCCCCAGCATTTT. The complete variable domain, with remaining parts taken from reference TRBV7-8 and TRBJ1-5, reads GAGVSQSPRYKVAKRGQDVALRCDPISGHVSLFWYQQALGQGPEFLTYFQNEAQLDKSGLPSDRFFAERPEGSVSTLKIQRTQQEDSAVYLCASSSRDLGGVNQPQHFGDGTRLSIL.

The chain links TRBV19 to TRBJ2-5; D unclear. Trimming took off 1 base at V and 0 bases at J, with 9 bases between the two ends. The CDR3 spans 15 residues. Germline values: CDR1 LNHDA, CDR2 SQIVND (reference sequence). The DNA for the CDR3 is TGTGCCAGTAGTATAGGGAGCCTGTACCAAGAGACCCAGTACTTC. This gives the protein CASSIGSLYQETQYF.

This clone has just one count. The rearrangement uses TRBV15 and TRBJ1-1, with D possibly being TRBD1 (5 bases). The CDR3 covers 12 residues. Germline V CDR1 and CDR2: LNHNV, YYDKDF (reference sequence). V gave up 5 bases and J gave up 4 bases, with 8 bases separating them. In DNA, the CDR3 is TGTGCCACCAGCGTGGGGGGCACTGAAGCTTTCTTT. Translation gives CATSVGGTEAFF. The variable domain in full, with the rest retrieved from reference TRBV15 and TRBJ1-1, is DAMVIQNPRYQVTQFGKPVTLSCSQTLNHNVMYWYQQKSSQAPKLLFHYYDKDFNNEADTPDNFQSRRPNTSFCFLDIRSPGLGDTAMYLCATSVGGTEAFFGQGTRLTVV.

This clone showed up just once. This chain uses TRBV18 with TRBJ2-1, with TRBD2 matching over 9 bases. The CDR3 loop spans 11 amino acids. Germline-derived CDR1 and CDR2 are KGHSH and LQKENI. This chain's CDR3 is CSSGTYNEQFF. Written as DNA, the CDR3 is TGTTCTAGCGGGACCTACAATGAGCAGTTCTTC.

This chain connects TRBV18 to TRBJ2-3; D gene unclear. Germline V gene data show CDR1 as KGHSH and CDR2 as LQKENI. This CDR3 is 17 amino acids long. With 8 bases removed from V and 0 bases from J, the gap between germline ends came to 21 bases. The CDR3 protein is CASQDTKLTSSTDTQYF. CDR3 in DNA: TGTGCCAGCCAAGACACAAAGCTCACCTCCAGCACAGATACGCAGTATTTT.

The V and J genes are TRBV5-1 and TRBJ1-5; D is unresolved. V shed 0 bases and J shed 1 base, with 17 bases lying between them. The germline CDR1 and CDR2 sequences are SGHRS and YFSETQ. This CDR3 contains 18 residues. The CDR3 protein is CASSLGISAGSSNQPQHF. CDR3 nucleotides: TGCGCCAGCAGCTTGGGTATCAGTGCGGGTTCAAGCAATCAGCCCCAGCATTTT.